Reported below is one T cell receptor (beta chain). What antigen it recognizes has not been identified. Base qualities are not at hand, and no much larger clone is one base apart. Clipping removes 2 bases from V and 5 bases from J, with 4 as the unmatched junction base count. CDR1 and CDR2, per the germline V gene, are SGHRS and YFSETQ. The cysteine opens and the phenylalanine closes a CDR3 of 15 amino acids. The entry retains the CDR3 DNA only, 45 bases that are in frame from base 1. Library preparation employed the immunoSEQ multiplex PCR assay. For the multiplex PCR, a mixture combining 60 forward primers for TCR Vbeta segments and 13 reverse primers for TCR Jbeta segments was used. A multiplex PCR assay on genomic DNA amplified the CDR3 region of rearranged TCR beta genes. On the Illumina HiSeq System, the amplified TCR beta libraries were sequenced as 87-base-pair reads. In the authors' own workflow: A later analysis tallied roughly 78 million unique TCR beta chains across the 700 or so repertoires, and about 10 million of those chains were shared by two or more donors. To remove PCR and sequencing errors, raw reads were error-corrected and collapsed into unique sequences using a nearest-neighbor algorithm that merged closely related sequences. To assign V, D and J gene segments, CDR3 sequences were aligned to IMGT reference sequences. Each retained sequence needed at least a six-nucleotide match to both a V gene segment and a J gene segment. A rearrangement counted as productive if the CDR3 had no stop codons and remained in frame with V and J, and every other rearrangement counted as non-productive. CDR3 was defined according to IMGT convention as the region running from the second conserved V-encoded cysteine to the conserved J-encoded phenylalanine. The earlier analysis of 550 to 650 of the donors excluded any sequence lacking an unambiguous match to a single V gene segment. In an earlier analysis of roughly 600 of the donors, a V segment was called functional when productive rearrangements were above 56.7%, and segregating when the standard deviation between donors exceeded 5%. A statistical classification framework was built to diagnose cytomegalovirus status from the catalog of TCR beta chain sequences. In a later analysis, TCR nucleotide sequences were compared against IMGT/GENE-DB human TR gene sequences so that V and J genes could be assigned. Using the TCRdist pipeline, a later analysis assigned CDR3 sequences along with most-parsimonious VDJ recombination scenarios. In a later analysis, every TCR beta chain was defined by the combination of its CDR3 amino acid sequence and its V-gene family, and reads without a unique V-gene family were dropped. In a later analysis, 500 to 650 highly shared, low-generation-probability nucleotide sequences were removed to address suspected cross-contamination and a sequencing artifact. A later analysis calculated a clonal expansion index for each public chain from normalized within-repertoire ranks of inferred template counts. In a later analysis, generation probabilities were computed using a VDJ recombination model fitted to out-of-frame rearrangements, and the results were checked against IGoR. Hypergeometric tests were used in a later analysis to score TCR-TCR, TCR-HLA and TCR-CMV co-occurrence, with a repertoire-size bias correction applied to the TCR pairs. A later analysis estimated false discovery rates by permuting HLA or CMV assignments 20 times. In a later analysis, co-occurring TCRs were grouped with DBSCAN, and TCRdist sequence similarity was added when clustering was performed within HLA-allele-positive subsets. Co-occurrence clustering excluded repertoires with fewer than 30,000 or more than 120,000 public chains, plus five with anomalous nucleotide sharing. Drawn from immuneACCESS, this table holds only the in-frame rearrangements with V and J called that TCRdb kept. Clones are partly lost; checked studies trace under half to an unresolved V gene and leave the rest unexplained. That table is the source of V, J and clone size, and D and trimming were worked out from the DNA. The sample includes approximately 190,000 clones, with about 13% observed a single time. Under 10% of the sample is taken by the ten largest.

The cohort comprised some 730 healthy bone marrow donors. At the time of sampling, every cohort member was nominally healthy, though immune exposures that went unrecorded were likely present. The donor was CMV seropositive and was included in the group of 289 seropositive cohort members. Every donor gave a peripheral blood sample, and the peripheral blood mononuclear cells from that sample were used for TCR beta sequencing. The Qiagen DNeasy Blood Extraction Kit was used to extract genomic DNA from the blood cell samples. The sample originates from a study of cytomegalovirus exposure and HLA in healthy donors (dated by TCRdb to 2015 to 2018). For the wider study: An earlier analysis of approximately 600 of the donors reported 250 to 350 Gb of sequence data and some 120 million unique TCR beta sequences from about 200 million T cells. Roughly 290 gigabases of sequencing data and tens of millions of unique TCR sequences made up an early release that covered several hundred HLA-typed donors. Among the roughly 400 genotyped donors, 81% belonged to the genetic ancestry cluster associated with self-reported Caucasian donors. The aim of the study was to test whether cataloging public T cell receptors could identify signatures of past pathogen exposure. Using immunosequencing, the study profiled T cell repertoires from about 610 subjects and related those repertoires to cytomegalovirus serostatus. Along with the roughly 700-subject first cohort, a separate validation cohort of over 90 different subjects was used. The study combined high-throughput TCR immunosequencing, statistical association of individual TCRs with disease status, and machine learning to predict cytomegalovirus infection status. A later analysis re-examined previously published TCR beta repertoires from around 670 donors and added high-resolution HLA genotyping to investigate patterns of TCR occurrence. Rather than drawing on any new phenotypic data, the later analysis identified candidate immune exposures from TCR beta sequences and the way those sequences occurred across donors. An earlier analysis of around 580 of the donors used high-throughput TCR beta sequencing to judge whether each TCR beta V gene segment behaved as functional or pseudogenic. Alongside the repertoire data, information on donor age, sex, ethnicity and CMV serostatus was compiled. In a later genetic analysis, genome-wide SNP genotypes for about 60% of the 666 donors were used, and that subset was treated as a discovery cohort. All discovery cohort repertoires had been generated using a single sequencing platform. Both class I and class II loci were covered by HLA typing, at four-digit resolution. The number of donors typed differed by locus, with about 620-630 for A, B, C, DRB1 and DQB1, over 500 for DQA1, under 610 for DPA1, and some 450 for DPB1. Because of strong linkage in the cohort, roughly five DR-DQ haplotypes were treated as single units for association and clustering. Among roughly 400 genotyped donors of the cohort, an average of around 240,000 unique TCR beta nucleotide sequences was sequenced per donor, of which roughly 17% were non-productive. What the study reported, not specific to this receptor: In a later genetic analysis, a missense DCLRE1C variant was associated with V-gene and J-gene trimming of TCR beta chains, and the association was replicated in an independent cohort. The sequencing pipeline was judged likely to have produced a cluster of highly shared sequence variants as a technical artifact. Across donors, most TCR sequences were observed very rarely, whereas some public TCRs were present in many individuals. In vitro tests confirmed that a few of the cytomegalovirus-associated TCR beta chains recognize cytomegalovirus antigens. Broadly in line with IMGT annotations, most TCR beta V segments showed up in productive rearrangements about 87% or about 30% of the time in an earlier analysis of approximately 600 of the donors. A later analysis associated 16,951 TCR beta sequences with specific HLA alleles at a false discovery rate of 0.05. In a later analysis, HLA-associated TCR beta chains showed more clonal expansion and lower generation probabilities than non-associated chains that were equally common. A further reported finding was that TCR beta sequences accurately predicted the HLA-A and HLA-B alleles for most subjects in the first cohort. According to the authors, the approach could potentially be generalized to other disease states and immunological phenotypes. Strong co-occurrence of HLA alleles, especially DR and DQ, made assigning TCR associations to individual alleles difficult. Because counts were too low, about 15 rarely observed V segments, including chromosome 9 orphons, were left out of the earlier analysis of approximately 580 of the donors. Linkage disequilibrium might explain the correlated functional status among segregating V segments, but an unknown experimental factor could not be ruled out. In a later genetic analysis, fewer N-insertions in productive TCRs were reported among donors in an Asian-associated ancestry cluster than the 666-donor mean. In the study, 164 TCR beta chains were listed as associated with cytomegalovirus. Immune exposure information for the cohort was limited to CMV serostatus. Presence/absence analyses assumed roughly uniform sequencing depth across donors, an assumption that may not hold. The cohort was sequenced for TCR beta chains only, and without alpha or paired-chain data the features that could be detected were limited. Some IMGT-functional V segments, including TRBV6-2 and TRBV6-3, could not be distinguished by the 87-base-pair reads and were therefore excluded. In a later analysis, TCR association rates were found to vary across HLA loci, with the most associated TCRs seen for DRB1 alleles and the fewest for HLA-C alleles. HLA typing was unavailable for some donors at each locus, so association tests used only the typed subset. The classifier was reported to diagnose cytomegalovirus status with high specificity and sensitivity in both the original cohort and the validation cohort. A later analysis reported that several top co-occurrence clusters appeared linked to parvovirus B19, influenza, CMV and Epstein-Barr virus. According to a later analysis, most CMV-associated TCR beta chains appeared to be HLA-restricted, and the HLA associations seemed to be driven largely by CMV exposure.

Sequencing was done on a sample of PBMCs. Here the chain combines TRBV5-1 and TRBJ2-2; 9 central nucleotides agree with TRBD1. The origin of this receptor is a man in his fifties in good health and CMV-seropositive. CDR3 loop: CASSLETGGTGELFF. The sequenced DNA is TGCGCCAGCAGCTTAGAGACAGGGGGGACCGGGGAGCTGTTTTTT.